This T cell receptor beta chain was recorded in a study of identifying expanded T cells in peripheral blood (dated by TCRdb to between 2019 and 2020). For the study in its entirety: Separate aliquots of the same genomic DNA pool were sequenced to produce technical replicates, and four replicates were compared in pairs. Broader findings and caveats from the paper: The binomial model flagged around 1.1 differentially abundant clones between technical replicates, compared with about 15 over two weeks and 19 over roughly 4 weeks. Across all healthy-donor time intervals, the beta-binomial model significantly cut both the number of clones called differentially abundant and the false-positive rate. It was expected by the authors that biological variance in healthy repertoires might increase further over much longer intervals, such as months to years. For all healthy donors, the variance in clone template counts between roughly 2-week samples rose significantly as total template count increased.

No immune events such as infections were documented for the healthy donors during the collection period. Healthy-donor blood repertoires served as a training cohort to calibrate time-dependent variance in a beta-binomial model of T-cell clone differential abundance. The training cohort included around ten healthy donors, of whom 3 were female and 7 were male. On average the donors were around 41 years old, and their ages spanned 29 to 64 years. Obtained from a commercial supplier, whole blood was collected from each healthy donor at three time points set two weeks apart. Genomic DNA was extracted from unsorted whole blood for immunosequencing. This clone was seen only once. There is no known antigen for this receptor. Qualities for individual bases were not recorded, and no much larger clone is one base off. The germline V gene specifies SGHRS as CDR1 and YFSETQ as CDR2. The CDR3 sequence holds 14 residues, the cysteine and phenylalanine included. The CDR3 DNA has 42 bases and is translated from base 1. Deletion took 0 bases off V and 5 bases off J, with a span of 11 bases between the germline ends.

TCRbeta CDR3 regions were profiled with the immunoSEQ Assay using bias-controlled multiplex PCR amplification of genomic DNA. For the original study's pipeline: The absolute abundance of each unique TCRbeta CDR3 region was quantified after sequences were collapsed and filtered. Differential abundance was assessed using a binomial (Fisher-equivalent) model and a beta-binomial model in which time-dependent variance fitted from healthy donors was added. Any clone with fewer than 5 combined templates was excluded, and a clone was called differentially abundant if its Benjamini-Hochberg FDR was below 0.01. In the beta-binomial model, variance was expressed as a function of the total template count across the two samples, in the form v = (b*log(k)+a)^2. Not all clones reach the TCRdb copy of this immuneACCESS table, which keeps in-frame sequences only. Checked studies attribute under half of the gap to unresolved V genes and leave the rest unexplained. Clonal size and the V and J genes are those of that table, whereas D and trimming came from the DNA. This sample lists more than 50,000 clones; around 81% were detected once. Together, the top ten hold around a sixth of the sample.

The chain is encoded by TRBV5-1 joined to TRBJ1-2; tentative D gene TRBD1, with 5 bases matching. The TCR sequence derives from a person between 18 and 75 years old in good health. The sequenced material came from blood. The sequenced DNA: TGCGCCAGCAGCTTGGCCGACAGAGCATATGGCTACACCTTC. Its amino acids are CASSLADRAYGYTF.